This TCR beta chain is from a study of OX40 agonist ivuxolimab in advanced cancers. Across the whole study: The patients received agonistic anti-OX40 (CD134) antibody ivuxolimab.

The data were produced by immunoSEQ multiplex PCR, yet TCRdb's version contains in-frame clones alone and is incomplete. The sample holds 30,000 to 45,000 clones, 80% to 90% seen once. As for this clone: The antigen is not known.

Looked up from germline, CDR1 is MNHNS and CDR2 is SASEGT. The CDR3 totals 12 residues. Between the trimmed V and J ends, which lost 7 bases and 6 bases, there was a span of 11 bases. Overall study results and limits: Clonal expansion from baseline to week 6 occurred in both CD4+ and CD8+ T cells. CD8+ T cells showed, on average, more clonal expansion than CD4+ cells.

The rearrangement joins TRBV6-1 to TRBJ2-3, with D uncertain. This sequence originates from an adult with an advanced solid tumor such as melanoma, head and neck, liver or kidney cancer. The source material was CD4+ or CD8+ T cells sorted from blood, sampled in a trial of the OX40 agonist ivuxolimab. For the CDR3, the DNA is TGTGCCAGCACCGAAGCCTCCGATACGCAGTATTTT. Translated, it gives CASTEASDTQYF.